These 8 T cell receptor beta chains were sequenced from one sample in a study of OX40 agonist ivuxolimab in advanced cancers. Data came from immunoSEQ multiplex PCR; TCRdb stores just in-frame clones and leaves some out. Found here are 95,000 to 150,000 clones, over 85% of them singletons; the top ten hold more than 0.15%. Sequencing used CD4+ or CD8+ T cells sorted from blood, obtained in a trial of the OX40 agonist ivuxolimab. The source is an adult with an advanced solid tumor such as melanoma, head and neck, liver or kidney cancer.

The chain recombines TRBV28 with TRBJ2-6; the match to TRBD2 covers 8 bases. Germline V gene lookup returns CDR1 MDHEN and CDR2 SYDVKM. V was clipped by 5 bases and J by 1 base; unmatched bases: 19. This CDR3 is built from 21 residues. The CDR3 reads CASSDLRDITRGVSGANVLTF. CDR3 in DNA: TGTGCCAGCAGTGACCTCCGGGACATCACGCGGGGGGTATCTGGGGCCAACGTCCTGACTTTC.

The V gene is TRBV28, the J gene TRBJ2-1, with 8 bases identical to TRBD2. The CDR3 loop spans 16 amino acids. Germline V gives CDR1 MDHEN, CDR2 SYDVKM. Trimming at V came to 6 bases and at J to 2 bases, leaving 9 bases not matched to a gene. CDR3 sequence reads: CASSRTSGPTYNEQFF. The CDR3 DNA follows: TGTGCCAGCAGCCGAACTAGCGGACCCACCTACAATGAGCAGTTCTTC.

This chain joins TRBV7-3 and TRBJ2-1; D may correspond to TRBD1 or TRBD2 (6 bases each). This CDR3 contains 14 residues. Germline V lookup: CDR1 SGHTA, CDR2 FQGTGA. V gave up 7 bases and J gave up 4 bases, with 14 bases separating them. CDR3 residues: CASKEGGQYNEQFF. CDR3 sequence (DNA): TGTGCCAGCAAGGAAGGGGGGCAGTACAATGAGCAGTTCTTC. Full variable domain (rest looked up from reference TRBV7-3 and TRBJ2-1): GAGVSQTPSNKVTEKGKYVELRCDPISGHTALYWYRQSLGQGPEFLIYFQGTGAADDSGLPNDRFFAVRPEGSVSTLKIQRTERGDSAVYLCASKEGGQYNEQFFGPGTRLTVL.

In its sample, this clone was seen a few times. The chain links TRBV5-4 to TRBJ1-1; 7 positions match TRBD1. The CDR3 covers 16 residues. Germline assignment: CDR1 SGHNT and CDR2 YYREEE (reference sequence). The junction had 11 bases not matched to a gene; V was cut back by 0 bases and J by 6 bases. Here the CDR3 reads CASSLDQGQIVSEAFF. CDR3 nucleotides: TGTGCCAGCAGCTTGGATCAGGGACAGATCGTCTCTGAAGCTTTCTTT.

This chain uses TRBV19 with TRBJ1-6, with a tentative D call TRBD1 (5 bases). CDR3 length equals 16 residues. The V end was cut by 5 bases, the J end by 9 bases, with 20 bases between. Germline V CDR1 and CDR2: LNHDA, SQIVND (reference sequence). The CDR3 region is CASSAPGGVVRSPLHF. In nucleotides, the CDR3 is TGTGCCAGTAGTGCCCCGGGGGGGGTGGTTCGTTCACCCCTCCACTTT.

This clone appeared once. One end of the junction fails to match germline, which may point to a read error. This chain connects TRBV7-9 to TRBJ1-1; TRBD1 might be the D (6 bases). The length of the CDR3 is 14 residues. The germline gives CDR1 SEHNR, CDR2 FQNEAQ (reference sequence). As DNA, the CDR3 is TGTGCCAGCAGCACCGGGACACAGAACATTGAAGCTTTCTTT. Translation gives CASSTGTQNIEAFF.

A word on this clone: At one of its ends the junction is not consistent with the germline gene, which may arise from a read error. This rearrangement joins TRBV6-4 to TRBJ1-5; D gene uncertain. CDR3 length: 18 residues. The germline V gene has CDR1 MRHNA and CDR2 SNTAGT. CDR3 loop: CASSYSSSGPSEGQPQHF. The CDR3 DNA sequence: TGTGCCAGCAGTTACTCTTCTTCAGGCCCCTCGGAAGGTCAGCCCCAGCATTTT.

The V call is TRBV5-1, the J call TRBJ1-2; 9 bases are shared with TRBD1. Germline CDR1 SGHRS, CDR2 YFSETQ. The CDR3 sequence is 15 residues long. V trimming: 4 bases; J trimming: 8 bases; junction bases outside the gene matches: 12. CDR3 bases: TGCGCCAGCAGCCCGGGACAGGGAAACGGTATGGGCTACACCTTC. Encoded protein: CASSPGQGNGMGYTF.